This T cell receptor (beta chain) was sequenced in a study of blood T cell repertoires in COVID-19. Libraries were prepared by immunoSEQ multiplex PCR; TCRdb keeps only in-frame clonotypes and omits some of them. Here the sample spans more than 85,000 clones, 70% to 90% being singletons. Trimming took off 7 bases at V and 2 bases at J, with 15 bases between the two ends. Germline V CDR1 and CDR2: LNHDA, SQIVND (reference sequence). This CDR3 spans 15 amino acids. The origin of this receptor is a man between 45 and 60 years old with active or convalescent COVID-19. The chain carries TRBV19 and TRBJ1-5; no reliable D call. The source material was peripheral blood. In DNA form, the CDR3 reads TGTGCCAGTATCCCTTCCGGGGTTGGCAATCAGCCCCAGCATTTT. This gives the protein CASIPSGVGNQPQHF.